Described below is a single T cell receptor beta chain sequence and its context. Its antigen is unknown. Documented treatment: roughly ten-day PBMC culture with coronavirus spike peptide pools or control peptides (ViraFEST assay). An Oncomine TCR Beta short-read assay was used to sequence the DNA from cultured CD4+ T cells. Scientists extracted genomic DNA from CD4+ T cells grown in culture. TCRdb processed the PCR reads anew with MiXCR; each CDR3 protein has one entry. The data show 10,000 to 11,000 distinct CDR3 sequences, with 59% seen just once and about a sixth held by the top ten. The data originate from a study of vaccination and CD4 T cells after COVID-19. Study information: Ranging from 14 to 241, the interval between dose two and post-vaccine sampling had a median of 72 days. Findings of the study overall: Counts of SARS-CoV-2-reactive clonotypes had a median that went from approximately 21 to 38, a nonsignificant change. Spike mono-reactivity held for 304 of 307 vaccine-specific clones in convalescent patients.

The CDR3 is 17 residues long. CDR1 and CDR2 (germline): DFQATT, SNEGSKA (reference sequence). The J segment lost 4 bases and the V segment lost 0 bases, leaving 11 bases of the junction unmatched. The TCR comes from a human donor who had recovered from COVID-19. Sequences were obtained from CD4+ T cells from blood, cultured in vitro. This sequence joins TRBV20-1 and TRBJ2-1; TRBD2 matches at 8 bases. Here the CDR3 reads CSARDPQVAGIYNEQFF. CDR3 DNA: TGCAGTGCTAGAGATCCGCAGGTAGCGGGGATATACAATGAGCAGTTCTTC.